The clone carrying this T cell receptor (beta chain) came up a few times. The data are from a study of blood T cell repertoires in COVID-19. Whole-study context: The study drew acute and convalescent COVID-19 samples from the United States, Italy and Spain. T cells, B-cell-depleted T cells, or PBMCs supplied cDNA or gDNA.

The CDR3 loop spans 16 amino acids. The germline V and J ends were trimmed by 8 bases and 1 base, with 17 bases remaining between them. Germline values: CDR1 SSHAT, CDR2 FNYEAQ (reference sequence). Authors' methods: Counts of nucleated cells, estimated from reference gene primer amplification, were obtained. The protocol was immunoSEQ multiplex PCR, while the TCRdb copy is restricted to in-frame clones and leaves out a portion. V and J calls and clone size follow that table, whereas D and trimming were derived from the DNA. The table lists some 64,000 clones, over 75% of them singletons, with roughly 20% in the top ten.

The receptor was derived from a man of 80 years or more with active or convalescent COVID-19. The rearrangement links TRBV7-7 to TRBJ2-2, with D perhaps matching TRBD1 (6 bases). Sequenced material: peripheral blood. The CDR3 DNA reads as TGTGCCAGCTTCCTTACGAGGGGGAGGAACACCGGGGAGCTGTTTTTT. Its protein product is CASFLTRGRNTGELFF.